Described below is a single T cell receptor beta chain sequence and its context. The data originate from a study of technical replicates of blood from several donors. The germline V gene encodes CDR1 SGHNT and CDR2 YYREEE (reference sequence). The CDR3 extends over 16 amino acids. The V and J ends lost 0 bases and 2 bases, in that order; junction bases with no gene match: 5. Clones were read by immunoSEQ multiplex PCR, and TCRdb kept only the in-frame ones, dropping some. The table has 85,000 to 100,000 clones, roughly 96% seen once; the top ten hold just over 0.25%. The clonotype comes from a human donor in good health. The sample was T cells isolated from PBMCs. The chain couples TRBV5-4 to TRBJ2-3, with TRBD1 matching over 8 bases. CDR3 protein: CASSLASGGDTDTQYF. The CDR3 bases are TGTGCCAGCAGCTTGGCTTCAGGGGGCGACACAGATACGCAGTATTTT.